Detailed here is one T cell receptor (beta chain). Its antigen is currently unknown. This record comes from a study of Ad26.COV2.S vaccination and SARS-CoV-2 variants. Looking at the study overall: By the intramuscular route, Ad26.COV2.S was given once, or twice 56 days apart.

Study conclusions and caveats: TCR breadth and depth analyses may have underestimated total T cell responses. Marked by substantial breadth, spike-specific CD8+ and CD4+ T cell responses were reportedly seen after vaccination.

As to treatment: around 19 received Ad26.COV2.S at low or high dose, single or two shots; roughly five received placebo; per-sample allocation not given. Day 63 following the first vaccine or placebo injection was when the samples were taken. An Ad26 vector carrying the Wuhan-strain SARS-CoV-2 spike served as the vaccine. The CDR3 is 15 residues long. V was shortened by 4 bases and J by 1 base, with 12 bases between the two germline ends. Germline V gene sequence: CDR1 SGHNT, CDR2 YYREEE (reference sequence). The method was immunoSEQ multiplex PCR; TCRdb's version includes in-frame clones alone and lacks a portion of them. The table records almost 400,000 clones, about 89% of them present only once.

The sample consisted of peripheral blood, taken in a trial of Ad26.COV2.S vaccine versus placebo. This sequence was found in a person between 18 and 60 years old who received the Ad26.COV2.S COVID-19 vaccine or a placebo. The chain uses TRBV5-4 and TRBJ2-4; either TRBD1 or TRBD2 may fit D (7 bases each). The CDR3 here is CASSGGGQAKNIQYF. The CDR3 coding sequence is TGTGCCAGCAGCGGGGGGGGACAGGCCAAAAACATTCAGTACTTC.